The clone carrying this T cell receptor beta chain has only a few counts. This specimen belongs to a study of cytomegalovirus exposure and HLA in healthy donors. A multiplex PCR was run with 60 Vbeta primers and 13 Jbeta primers. Using immunoSEQ multiplex PCR, the repertoire was profiled, and TCRdb retains in-frame clones only, with some absent. Of roughly 120,000 clones listed, about 68% are singletons. V was pared by 6 bases and J by 5 bases, with 19 bases between. Germline loops: CDR1 LGHNA, CDR2 YNFKEQ. CDR3 length: 15 residues. The TCR comes from a woman aged 40-49 years in good health and CMV-seropositive. Sequencing was carried out using PBMCs. J is TRBJ1-1 and V is TRBV4-2; TRBD1 is a possible D gene (5 bases). The CDR3 reads CASSPLGAKRTEAFF. CDR3 in DNA: TGTGCCAGCAGTCCATTAGGGGCCAAAAGGACTGAAGCTTTCTTT.